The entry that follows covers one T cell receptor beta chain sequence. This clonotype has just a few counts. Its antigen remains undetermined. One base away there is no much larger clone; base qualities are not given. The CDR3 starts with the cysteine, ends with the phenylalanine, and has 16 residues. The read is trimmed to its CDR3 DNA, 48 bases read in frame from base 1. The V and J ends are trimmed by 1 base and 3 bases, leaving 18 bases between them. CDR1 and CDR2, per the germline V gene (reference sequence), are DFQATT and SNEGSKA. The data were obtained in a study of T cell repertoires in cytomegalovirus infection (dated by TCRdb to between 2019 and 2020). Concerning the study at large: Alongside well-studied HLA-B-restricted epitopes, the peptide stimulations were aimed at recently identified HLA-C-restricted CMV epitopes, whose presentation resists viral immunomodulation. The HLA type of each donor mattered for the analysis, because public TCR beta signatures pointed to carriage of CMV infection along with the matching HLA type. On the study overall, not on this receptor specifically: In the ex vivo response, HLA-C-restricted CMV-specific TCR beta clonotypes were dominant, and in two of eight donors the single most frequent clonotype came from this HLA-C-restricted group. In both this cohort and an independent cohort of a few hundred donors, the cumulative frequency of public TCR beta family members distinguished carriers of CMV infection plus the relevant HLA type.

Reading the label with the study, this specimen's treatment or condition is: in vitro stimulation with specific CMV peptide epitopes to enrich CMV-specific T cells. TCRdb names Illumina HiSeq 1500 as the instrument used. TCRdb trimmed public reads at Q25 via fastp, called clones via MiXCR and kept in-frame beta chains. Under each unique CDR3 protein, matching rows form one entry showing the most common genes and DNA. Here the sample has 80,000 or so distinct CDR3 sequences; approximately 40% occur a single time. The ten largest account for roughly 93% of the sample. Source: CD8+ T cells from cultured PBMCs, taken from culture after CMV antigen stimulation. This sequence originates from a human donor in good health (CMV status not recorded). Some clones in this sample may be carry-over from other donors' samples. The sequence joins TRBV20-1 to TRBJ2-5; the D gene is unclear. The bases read TGCAGTGCTAGAGCCAAGTTGGAGTCAGAAAAAGAGACCCAGTACTTC. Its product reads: CSARAKLESEKETQYF.